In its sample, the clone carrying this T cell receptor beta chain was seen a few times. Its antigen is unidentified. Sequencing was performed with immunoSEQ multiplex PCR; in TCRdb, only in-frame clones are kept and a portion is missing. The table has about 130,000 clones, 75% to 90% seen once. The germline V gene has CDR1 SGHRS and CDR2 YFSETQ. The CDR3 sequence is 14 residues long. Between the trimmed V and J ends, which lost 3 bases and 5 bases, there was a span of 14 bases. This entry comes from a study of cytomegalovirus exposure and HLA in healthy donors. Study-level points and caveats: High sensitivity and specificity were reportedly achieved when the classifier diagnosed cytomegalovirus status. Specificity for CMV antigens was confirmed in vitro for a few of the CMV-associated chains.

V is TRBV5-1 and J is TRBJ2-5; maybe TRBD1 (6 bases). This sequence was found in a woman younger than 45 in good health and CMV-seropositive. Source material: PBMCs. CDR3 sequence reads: CASSSGLQGETQYF. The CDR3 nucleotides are TGCGCCAGCAGCTCCGGCCTTCAGGGGGAGACCCAGTACTTC.